This T cell receptor beta chain was sequenced for a study of CD8 T cells in Susac syndrome. Germline V gives CDR1 WNHNN, CDR2 SYGVQD (reference sequence). Trimming cost V 0 bases and J 0 bases, with 7 bases left between them. The CDR3 length is 15 residues. The RNA input was roughly 0.5 to 1 ug, and it was reverse transcribed with random hexamers. Amplification of the TCR beta CDR3 was carried out by immunoSEQ multiplex PCR, which spanned a total of 54 Vbeta and 13 Jbeta segments. TCRdb reprocessed the immunoSEQ multiplex PCR reads via MiXCR and lists one record per CDR3 protein. The sample has 160,000 or so distinct CDR3 sequences, roughly 95% seen once. Control patients had untreated stable or active relapsing-remitting multiple sclerosis by revised McDonald criteria.

The chain links TRBV10-1 to TRBJ2-3; D unresolved. The sequencing input was CD8+ T cells from PBMCs. The receptor's source is a human donor with multiple sclerosis. CDR3 bases: TGCGCCAGCAGTGAGTCGACTCGGAGCACAGATACGCAGTATTTT. As protein: CASSESTRSTDTQYF.